This passage covers 6 T cell receptor beta chains from one sample sequenced in a study of T-cell reconstitution after alpha-beta-depleted transplantation in children. TCRbeta library construction was performed incorporating unique molecular identifiers. MiXCR was run by TCRdb on the PCR reads, yielding one entry per CDR3 protein. This sample has around 600,000 distinct CDR3 sequences, with 16% found just once. Source: PBMCs from the stem cell graft donor, taken from the stem cell graft. The receptors come from a human donor who donated a stem cell graft to a child with acute myeloid leukemia.

In this sample, this clonotype turned up many times. This chain uses TRBV5-5 with TRBJ2-7; D is possibly TRBD2 (5 bases). The CDR3 has 14 amino acids. Germline lookup yields CDR1 SGHKS and CDR2 YYEKEE (reference sequence). V gave up 1 base and J gave up 2 bases, with 10 bases separating them. The CDR3 sequence: CASSLNPGTYEQYV. In DNA form, the CDR3 reads TGTGCCAGCAGCTTGAATCCGGGGACCTACGAGCAGTACGTC.

The gene calls are TRBV28 and TRBJ2-3, with 8 positions matching TRBD1. The CDR3 extends over 16 amino acids. Germline V gene sequence: CDR1 MDHEN, CDR2 SYDVKM. V lost 7 bases, J lost 2 bases, and 11 bases stayed unmatched. For the CDR3, the DNA is TGTGCCAGCAACCGGGACAGGACCCATTCCACAGATACGCAGTATTTT. It yields the protein CASNRDRTHSTDTQYF.

This clonotype came up many times. The chain recombines TRBV7-3 with TRBJ2-6; D call uncertain. This CDR3 comprises 16 residues. Trimming pared 5 bases from V and 0 bases from J, leaving 11 bases between. Germline V CDR1 and CDR2: SGHTA, FQGTGA. The CDR3 protein is CASSPKPSSGANVLTF. Written as DNA, the CDR3 is TGTGCCAGCAGCCCCAAACCGTCCTCTGGGGCCAACGTCCTGACTTTC.

The chain joins TRBV5-6 to TRBJ2-5, with TRBD2 identical over 7 bases. Germline V gene data show CDR1 as SGHDT and CDR2 as YYEEEE. V trimming: 4 bases; J trimming: 1 base; junction bases outside the gene matches: 7. The CDR3 has 15 residues. In DNA form, the CDR3 reads TGTGCCAGCAGCGGACGAGCGGGGCTCCAAGAGACCCAGTACTTC. Translated: CASSGRAGLQETQYF.

This clonotype was counted ten times or more. J is TRBJ2-5 and V is TRBV7-2; D is ambiguous. The germline V and J ends were trimmed by 4 bases and 1 base, with 13 bases remaining between them. There are 15 residues in the CDR3. Germline CDR1 and CDR2: SGHTA and FQGNSA. Here the CDR3 reads CASSSPRGSQETQYF. In DNA, the CDR3 is TGTGCCAGCAGCTCCCCCCGAGGTTCCCAAGAGACCCAGTACTTC.

This clonotype has a handful of counts. The CDR3 reads CSARATDRGVNEQFF. DNA for the CDR3: TGCAGTGCTAGAGCCACGGACCGGGGGGTGAATGAGCAGTTCTTC. V and J are TRBV20-1 and TRBJ2-1, with 7 bases lining up with TRBD2. Germline values: CDR1 DFQATT, CDR2 SNEGSKA (reference sequence). V lost 1 base, J lost 7 bases, and 10 bases stayed unmatched. The CDR3 contains 15 residues.